The clone carrying this T cell receptor beta chain was counted at least ten times. As yet, its antigen is unknown. TCRdb re-called the 5' RACE reads through MiXCR, storing one row per CDR3 protein. The sample contains around 95,000 distinct CDR3 sequences, approximately 4.4% of which appear only once. This record comes from a study of spatial heterogeneity in lung cancer. The CDR3 is 15 residues long. Germline CDR1 and CDR2: KGHSH and LQKENI. Trimming removed 0 bases at V and 1 base at J, with 8 bases between. Time point meaning: sample taken at primary tumor resection. Whole-study findings and limits: Ubiquitous expanded TCR counts tracked ubiquitous nonsynonymous mutations, and regional counts tracked regional ones. Counts of expanded intratumoral alpha and beta TCRs tracked tumor mutation counts.

Sequencing was performed on lung tumor tissue, taken at surgery. This TCR derives from a male donor with early-stage non-small cell lung cancer. V is TRBV18 and J is TRBJ2-3; D may match TRBD1 or TRBD2 (5 bases each). CDR3 coding DNA: TGTGCCAGCTCACCACCACGGGACCGCACAGATACGCAGTATTTT. Residues: CASSPPRDRTDTQYF.